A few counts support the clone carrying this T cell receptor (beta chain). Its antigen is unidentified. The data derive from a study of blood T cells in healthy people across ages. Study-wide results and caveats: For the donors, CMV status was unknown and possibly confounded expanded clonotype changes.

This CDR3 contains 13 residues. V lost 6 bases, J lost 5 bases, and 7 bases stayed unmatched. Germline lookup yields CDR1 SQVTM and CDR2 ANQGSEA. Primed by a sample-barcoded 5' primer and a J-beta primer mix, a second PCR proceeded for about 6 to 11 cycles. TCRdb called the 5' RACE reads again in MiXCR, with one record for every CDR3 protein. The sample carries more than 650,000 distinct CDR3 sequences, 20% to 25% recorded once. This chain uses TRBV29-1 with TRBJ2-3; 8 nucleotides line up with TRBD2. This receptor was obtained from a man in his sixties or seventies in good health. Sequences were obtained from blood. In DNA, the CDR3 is TGCAGCGTCTCGGGAGGGGCCAGAGATACGCAGTATTTT. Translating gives CSVSGGARDTQYF.